This T cell receptor (beta chain) was recorded in a study of Ad26.COV2.S vaccination and SARS-CoV-2 variants. Indicated treatment: roughly 20 received Ad26.COV2.S at low or high dose, single or two shots; 5 received placebo; per-sample allocation not given. Each sample was drawn 63 days after the first injection (of vaccine or placebo). An 18-55-year-old adult in Boston served as donor. This CDR3 region has 13 residues. V lost 5 bases to trimming and J lost 4 bases, with 10 bases between them. The data were produced by immunoSEQ multiplex PCR, yet TCRdb's version contains in-frame clones alone and is incomplete. This sample yields more than 400,000 clones, of which about nine tenths are seen a single time; approximately 1.7% belongs to the top ten.

The specimen was peripheral blood, collected in a trial of Ad26.COV2.S vaccine versus placebo. The source of this sequence is a person between 18 and 65 years old who received the Ad26.COV2.S COVID-19 vaccine or a placebo. This chain links TRBV12-3 or TRBV12-4 with TRBJ2-3, with D tentatively TRBD1 or TRBD2 (6 bases each). The CDR3 DNA sequence: TGTGCCAGCAGTCCTAGGGGGGCAGATACGCAGTATTTT. Amino acids: CASSPRGADTQYF.